The TCR beta chain described here comes from a study of control samples from healthy donors and cancer patients. CDR3 length: 13 residues. Trimming removed 5 bases from V and 6 bases from J; junction bases left unmatched: 0. In germline, CDR1 is MNHNY, CDR2 SVGAGI (reference sequence). Sequencing used immunoSEQ multiplex PCR; TCRdb keeps in-frame clones, though not all of them. The table has some 130,000 clones, just under 90% seen once. This chain joins TRBV6-6 and TRBJ2-4; TRBD2 matches at 11 bases. The sample consisted of PBMCs. The sequence was collected from a man aged 45-60 years with head and neck cancer. DNA for the CDR3: TGTGCCAGCAGTCTAGCGGGAGGAAACATTCAGTACTTC. It specifies CASSLAGGNIQYF.